This T cell receptor beta chain is drawn from a study of technical replicates of blood from a few donors. Profiled with immunoSEQ multiplex PCR; TCRdb holds only in-frame clones, not every one. The table includes about 75,000 clones, approximately 97% detected once. The germline CDR1 and CDR2 sequences are SGHVS and FQNEAQ. Trimming left V 5 bases short and J 2 bases short, with 10 bases between. This CDR3 contains 13 residues. Sequences were obtained from T cells isolated from PBMCs. The chain uses TRBV7-8 and TRBJ2-7; maybe TRBD1 (5 bases). The receptor was isolated from a human donor in good health. CDR3 sequence reads: CASSTRQTYEQYF. CDR3 DNA sequence: TGTGCCAGCAGCACACGACAGACCTACGAGCAGTACTTC.